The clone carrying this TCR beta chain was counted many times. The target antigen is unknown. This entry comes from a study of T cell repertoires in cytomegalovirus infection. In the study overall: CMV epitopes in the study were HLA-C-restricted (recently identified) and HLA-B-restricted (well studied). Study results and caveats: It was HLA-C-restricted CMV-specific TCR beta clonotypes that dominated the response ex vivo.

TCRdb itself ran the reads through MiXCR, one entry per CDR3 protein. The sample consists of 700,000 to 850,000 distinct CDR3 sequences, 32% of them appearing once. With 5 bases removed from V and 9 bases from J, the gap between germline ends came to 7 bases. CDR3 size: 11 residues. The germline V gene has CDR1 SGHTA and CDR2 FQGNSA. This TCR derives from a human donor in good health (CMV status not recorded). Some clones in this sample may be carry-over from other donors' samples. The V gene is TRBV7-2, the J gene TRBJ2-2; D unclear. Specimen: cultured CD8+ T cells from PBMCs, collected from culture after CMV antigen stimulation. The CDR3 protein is CASSPSRELFF. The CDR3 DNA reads TGTGCCAGCAGCCCCTCCCGGGAGCTGTTTTTT.